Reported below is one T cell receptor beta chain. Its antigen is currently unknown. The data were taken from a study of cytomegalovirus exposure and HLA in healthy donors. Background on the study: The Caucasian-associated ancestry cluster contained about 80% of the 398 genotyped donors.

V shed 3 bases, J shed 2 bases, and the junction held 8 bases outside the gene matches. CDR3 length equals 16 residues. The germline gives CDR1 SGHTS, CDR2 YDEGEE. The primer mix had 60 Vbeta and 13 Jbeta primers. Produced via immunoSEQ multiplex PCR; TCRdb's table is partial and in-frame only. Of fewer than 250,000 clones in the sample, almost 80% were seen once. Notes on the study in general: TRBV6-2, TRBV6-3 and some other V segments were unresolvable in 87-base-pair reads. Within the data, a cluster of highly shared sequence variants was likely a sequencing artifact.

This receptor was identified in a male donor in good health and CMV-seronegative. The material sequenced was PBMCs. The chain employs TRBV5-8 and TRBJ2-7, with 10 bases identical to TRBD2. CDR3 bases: TGTGCCAGCAGCTCCCCGACTAGCGGGCGACCCTACGAGCAGTACTTC. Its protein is CASSSPTSGRPYEQYF.